This T cell receptor (beta chain) derives from a study of blood T cell repertoires in COVID-19. TCRdb's table, derived via immunoSEQ multiplex PCR, lists solely in-frame clones and lacks some. The repertoire consists of over 250,000 clones, with about three quarters occurring once and the leading ten covering more than 2.5%. The CDR3 is 15 residues long. Unmatched junction bases numbered 10, after V lost 5 bases and J lost 7 bases. Germline V gene data show CDR1 as MNHEY and CDR2 as SVGEGT. The genes are TRBV6-2 or TRBV6-3 and TRBJ2-4; 8 positions match TRBD1. This sequence was found in a woman at least 80 years old with acute or convalescent COVID-19. The sample comprised peripheral blood. In DNA, the CDR3 is TGTGCCAGCAGTACAGGGGGTATCCGGCGGAACATTCAGTACTTC. It encodes CASSTGGIRRNIQYF.